This TCR beta chain was identified in a study of blood T cell repertoires in COVID-19. Study-wide background: Samples came from the United States, Italy and Spain, spanning acute and convalescent COVID-19. Sample material is recorded as cDNA or gDNA derived from T cells, B-cell-depleted T cells, or PBMCs.

Trimming took 3 bases from V and 5 from J, leaving 14 bases between them. This CDR3 is 15 amino acids long. Germline V gene data show CDR1 as SGHRS and CDR2 as YFSETQ. In the original analysis: It was from reference gene primer amplification that nucleated cell counts were estimated. Some clones are missing from TCRdb's copy, which holds only in-frame ones; the method was immunoSEQ multiplex PCR. V and J calls and clone size are as listed in that table; D and trimming were resolved from the DNA. The top ten hold about 6% of the sample, which has more than 300,000 clones, about 90% seen once. The rearrangement links TRBV5-1 to TRBJ2-2; perhaps TRBD2 as D (6 bases). Sequenced: peripheral blood. This receptor was obtained from a woman between 45 and 65 years old with COVID-19, enrolled during active disease. As DNA, the CDR3 is TGCGCCAGCAGCTCCGGGACTCTTTCAACCGGGGAGCTGTTTTTT. Its protein is CASSSGTLSTGELFF.